This entry lists 26 T cell receptor beta chains sequenced from one sample in a study of T cell changes during pregnancy in multiple sclerosis. Repertoires were generated with immunoSEQ multiplex PCR, while TCRdb's copy carries only in-frame clones and drops some. The data hold 65,000 to 95,000 clones, with about 91% observed a single time. The sequencing here drew on peripheral blood, taken before pregnancy. The receptors derive from a female donor with multiple sclerosis, enrolled in a pregnancy study.

This clone showed up just once. CDR3 in amino acids: CARDFYTGELFF. The CDR3 coding sequence is TGTGCCAGGGACTTTTACACCGGGGAGCTGTTTTTT. This chain joins TRBV27 and TRBJ2-2, with D maybe TRBD2 (5 bases). The CDR3 totals 12 residues. The V end lost 9 bases, the J end lost 3 bases, and 8 bases lay between the germline ends. Germline V gene lookup returns CDR1 MNHEY and CDR2 SMNVEV (reference sequence).

The V and J genes are TRBV19 and TRBJ1-1, with D maybe TRBD1 (5 bases). CDR1 and CDR2 (germline): LNHDA, SQIVND (reference sequence). Trimming pared 11 bases from V and 0 bases from J, leaving 13 bases between. The CDR3 runs 13 residues. CDR3 sequence (DNA): TGTGCCCTAGGCAGGGTGGTGAACACTGAAGCTTTCTTT. Translated, it gives CALGRVVNTEAFF.

This rearrangement joins TRBV7-2 to TRBJ2-7, with 13 bases fitting TRBD2. V was pared by 5 bases and J by 4 bases, with 2 bases of the junction left unmatched. Germline assignment: CDR1 SGHTA and CDR2 FQGNSA. This CDR3 spans 14 amino acids. The DNA for the CDR3 is TGTGCCAGCAGCAAACTAGCGGGGGGGTACGAGCAGTACTTC. This encodes CASSKLAGGYEQYF.

For the CDR3, the DNA is TGCGCCAGCAGCCAAGACCCCTTCACAGATACGCAGTATTTT. It translates to CASSQDPFTDTQYF. The rearrangement links TRBV4-1 to TRBJ2-3; D is uncertain. Germline V lookup: CDR1 MGHRA, CDR2 YSYEKL. The V end was cut by 0 bases, the J end by 2 bases, with 6 bases between. CDR3 length: 14 residues.

The table lists this clone with a count of one. This sequence joins TRBV5-1 and TRBJ1-3; 7 bases agree with TRBD1. Germline V gene data show CDR1 as SGHRS and CDR2 as YFSETQ. The V and J ends lost 5 bases and 2 bases, in that order; junction bases with no gene match: 7. The CDR3 totals 15 residues. CDR3 region: CASRPTGDAGNTIYF. For the CDR3, the DNA is TGCGCCAGCAGACCCACAGGGGACGCTGGAAACACCATATATTTT.

The rearrangement uses TRBV7-2 and TRBJ1-4; 9 nucleotides align to TRBD1. The V gene end was trimmed by 5 bases and the J gene end by 1 base; junction bases not matched to a gene: 11. Germline-derived CDR1 and CDR2 are SGHTA and FQGNSA. The length of the CDR3 is 18 residues. CDR3 bases: TGTGCCAGCAGCAGCCGGACAGGGGTTCGGAAAACTAATGAAAAACTGTTTTTT. This gives the protein CASSSRTGVRKTNEKLFF.

This clone was found a few times. V usage is TRBV7-9 and J usage is TRBJ1-4; 7 bases align to TRBD1. The V segment lost 3 bases and the J segment 6 bases; nucleotides outside the gene matches: 4. This CDR3 region has 14 residues. CDR1 SEHNR and CDR2 FQNEAQ come from the germline V gene (reference sequence). CDR3 bases: TGTGCCAGCAGCTTTATGGGGACAGATGAAAAACTGTTTTTT. Translating gives CASSFMGTDEKLFF.

The V gene is TRBV7-9, the J gene TRBJ1-6; D is undetermined. The ends were cut back, 3 bases at V and 7 bases at J, with 10 bases in the middle. Per the germline V gene, CDR1 is SEHNR and CDR2 is FQNEAQ (reference sequence). The CDR3 covers 14 residues. This CDR3 is CASSFEEWNSPLHF. The CDR3 region has the DNA TGTGCCAGCAGCTTCGAAGAGTGGAATTCACCCCTCCACTTT. The variable domain in full, completed from reference TRBV7-9 and TRBJ1-6, reads DTGVSQNPRHKITKRGQNVTFRCDPISEHNRLYWYRQTLGQGPEFLTYFQNEAQLEKSRLLSDRFSAERPKGSFSTLEIQRTEQGDSAMYLCASSFEEWNSPLHFGNGTRLTVT.

This clone showed up just once. The CDR3 spells CASRRTTANYGYTF. The CDR3 DNA sequence: TGTGCCAGCAGACGGACGACAGCTAACTATGGCTACACCTTC. V gene TRBV28 combines with J gene TRBJ1-2, with D possibly being TRBD1 (5 bases). Germline V gene lookup returns CDR1 MDHEN and CDR2 SYDVKM. The CDR3 has 14 amino acids. V lost 6 bases to trimming and J lost 0 bases, with 11 bases between them.

In its sample, this clone was seen once. V and J are TRBV7-9 and TRBJ2-7; a weak D match, TRBD1 (5 bases). V lost 3 bases to trimming and J lost 2 bases, with 23 bases between them. Looked up from germline, CDR1 is SEHNR and CDR2 is FQNEAQ (reference sequence). The CDR3 totals 18 residues. CDR3 in amino acids: CASSFRRGPEDTPYEQYF. The CDR3 DNA is TGTGCCAGCAGCTTTCGTCGAGGACCCGAGGACACTCCCTACGAGCAGTACTTC.

This clone was seen once. This rearrangement joins TRBV11-1 to TRBJ1-2; 12 nucleotides align to TRBD1. The germline V gene has CDR1 SGHAT and CDR2 FQDESV (reference sequence). CDR3 length: 16 amino acids. J gave up 5 bases and V 3 bases, and 7 bases lay outside the gene matches. The DNA for the CDR3 is TGTGCCAGCAGCTTCGGGACAGGGGGCGTGTTTTATGGCTACACCTTC. Translating gives CASSFGTGGVFYGYTF.

This chain connects TRBV6-1 to TRBJ2-1, with D perhaps matching TRBD2 (5 bases). V was cut by 6 bases and J by 2 bases, with 14 bases left in between. CDR1 MNHNS and CDR2 SASEGT come from the germline V gene. This CDR3 contains 15 residues. As DNA, the CDR3 is TGTGCCAGCAGCCGCCTCGGCGGGCCCTACAATGAGCAGTTCTTC. Its translation is CASSRLGGPYNEQFF.

This clone showed up just a few times. The rearrangement links TRBV6-4 to TRBJ1-2; 7 bases are a match to TRBD1. Unmatched junction bases numbered 12, after V lost 7 bases and J lost 4 bases. The germline V gene encodes CDR1 MRHNA and CDR2 SNTAGT. The CDR3 totals 15 residues. This chain's CDR3 is CASIQDRPMGYGYTF. CDR3 nucleotide sequence: TGTGCCAGCATTCAGGACAGGCCCATGGGCTATGGCTACACCTTC.

The CDR3 DNA follows: TGTGCCAGCAGCTTCCGACAGGGTGCCGAACTCTTGTATGGCTACACCTTC. Protein: CASSFRQGAELLYGYTF. V and J are TRBV11-2 and TRBJ1-2, with 7 bases identical to TRBD1. The CDR3 spans 17 residues. Germline lookup yields CDR1 SGHAT and CDR2 FQNNGV. J lost 5 bases, V lost 3 bases, and 15 bases had no gene match. Full variable domain (remainder filled in from reference TRBV11-2 and TRBJ1-2): EAGVAQSPRYKIIEKRQSVAFWCNPISGHATLYWYQQILGQGPKLLIQFQNNGVVDDSQLPKDRFSAERLKGVDSTLKIQPAKLEDSAVYLCASSFRQGAELLYGYTFGSGTRLTVV.

The rearrangement uses TRBV13 and TRBJ1-1; D unclear. The length of the CDR3 is 14 residues. Deletions cut 2 bases from V and 8 bases from J, with 15 bases between. Germline CDR1 is PRHDT and CDR2 is FYEKMQ (reference sequence). The CDR3 region is CASSLRVMGGEAFF. The CDR3 nucleotides read TGTGCCAGCAGCTTAAGGGTCATGGGAGGGGAAGCTTTCTTT.

The chain uses TRBV5-4 and TRBJ2-1; TRBD1 matches 9 bases. The CDR3 spans 16 residues. Trimming at V came to 3 bases and at J to 4 bases, leaving 8 bases not matched to a gene. In germline, CDR1 is SGHNT, CDR2 YYREEE (reference sequence). The CDR3 nucleotides are TGTGCCAGCAGCTCAGACAGGGGGAGAAATTACAATGAGCAGTTCTTC. This translates into CASSSDRGRNYNEQFF.

The chain joins TRBV2 to TRBJ1-2; 12 nucleotides line up with TRBD1. With 6 bases clipped from V and 8 bases from J, the junction kept 7 bases outside the gene matches. The CDR3 has 14 amino acids. Looked up from germline, CDR1 is SNHLY and CDR2 is FYNNEI. This CDR3 is CASSLGTGGRGYTF. The CDR3 DNA follows: TGTGCCAGCAGCCTCGGGACAGGGGGCAGGGGCTACACCTTC.

This rearrangement joins TRBV9 to TRBJ2-3; 7 bases line up with TRBD2. Losses at the gene ends were 0 bases for V and 6 bases for J; bases not matched to a gene: 10. The length of the CDR3 is 16 residues. Germline-derived CDR1 and CDR2 are SGDLS and YYNGEE. The CDR3 nucleotides are TGTGCCAGCAGCGTAGTCGGGAGCGGGGCGGTGGATACGCAGTATTTT. This translates into CASSVVGSGAVDTQYF.

Only one count was recorded for this clone. In DNA, the CDR3 is TGTGCCAGCAGCTTCCGCCGGGGGGGGCTGAAAGGTGAAGCTTTCTTT. Translation: CASSFRRGGLKGEAFF. The chain employs TRBV11-2 and TRBJ1-1, with D perhaps TRBD1 (6 bases). Germline V gene data show CDR1 as SGHAT and CDR2 as FQNNGV. Trimming stripped 3 bases from V and 7 bases from J, with 21 bases between. The CDR3 runs 16 residues.

The chain carries TRBV5-4 and TRBJ2-1; 12 bases line up with TRBD2. Germline CDR1 is SGHNT and CDR2 is YYREEE (reference sequence). With 0 bases clipped from V and 2 bases from J, the junction kept 3 bases outside the gene matches. The CDR3 is made up of 17 amino acids. The CDR3 is CASSLELAGGAYNEQFF. The CDR3 DNA reads TGTGCCAGCAGCTTGGAGCTAGCGGGGGGGGCCTACAATGAGCAGTTCTTC. The full variable domain, rest sourced from reference TRBV5-4 and TRBJ2-1, is ETGVTQSPTHLIKTRGQQVTLRCSSQSGHNTVSWYQQALGQGPQFIFQYYREEENGRGNFPPRFSGLQFPNYSSELNVNALELDDSALYLCASSLELAGGAYNEQFFGPGTRLTVL.

This chain connects TRBV7-3 to TRBJ2-5; the D is unclear. This CDR3 region has 13 residues. The V end was cut by 2 bases, the J end by 3 bases, with 7 bases between. The germline V gene encodes CDR1 SGHTA and CDR2 FQGTGA. The CDR3 nucleotides are TGTGCCAGCAGCTTACATAGAGAAGAGACCCAGTACTTC. Translation: CASSLHREETQYF.

This clone was counted once. The chain is built from TRBV5-4 and TRBJ2-1; TRBD1 might be the D (5 bases). This CDR3 has 14 amino acids. The germline CDR1 and CDR2 sequences are SGHNT and YYREEE (reference sequence). Trimming removed 10 bases from V and 6 bases from J, with 20 bases in between. CDR3 DNA sequence: TGTGCCGTAAGGTTGGGGCCAGCTCCCAATGAGCAGTTCTTC. Translation gives CAVRLGPAPNEQFF.

The chain links TRBV9 to TRBJ1-2, with D possibly TRBD1 on 5 matching bases. V lost 0 bases to trimming and J lost 7 bases, with 10 bases between them. Germline V gene sequence: CDR1 SGDLS, CDR2 YYNGEE. The CDR3 sequence is 13 residues long. CDR3 DNA sequence: TGTGCCAGCAGCGTAGGTCAGGGTGGTGGCTACACCTTC. Protein: CASSVGQGGGYTF.

The chain links TRBV18 to TRBJ2-5, with TRBD2 identical over 11 bases. The CDR3 contains 15 residues. Trimming at V came to 0 bases and at J to 4 bases, leaving 1 base not matched to a gene. CDR1 is KGHSH and CDR2 is LQKENI in the germline V gene. DNA of the CDR3: TGTGCCAGCTCACCACCAGGGACTAGCGGAGAGACCCAGTACTTC. This gives the protein CASSPPGTSGETQYF.

This chain connects TRBV5-5 to TRBJ2-2; tentative D call: TRBD1 (5 bases). The ends were cut back, 0 bases at V and 10 bases at J, with 10 bases in the middle. This CDR3 region has 13 residues. From germline, CDR1 is SGHKS and CDR2 YYEKEE (reference sequence). The CDR3, as DNA: TGTGCCAGCAGCTTGGAACAGGACGAGGAGCTGTTTTTT. It specifies CASSLEQDEELFF.

This chain uses TRBV6-5 with TRBJ1-3; no firm D call. The germline CDR1 and CDR2 sequences are MNHEY and SVGAGI. CDR3 size: 13 residues. V lost 10 bases and J lost 1, with 11 bases in between. Written as DNA, the CDR3 is TGTGCCACCACAGATATTTCTGGAAACACCATATATTTT. It is translated as CATTDISGNTIYF.